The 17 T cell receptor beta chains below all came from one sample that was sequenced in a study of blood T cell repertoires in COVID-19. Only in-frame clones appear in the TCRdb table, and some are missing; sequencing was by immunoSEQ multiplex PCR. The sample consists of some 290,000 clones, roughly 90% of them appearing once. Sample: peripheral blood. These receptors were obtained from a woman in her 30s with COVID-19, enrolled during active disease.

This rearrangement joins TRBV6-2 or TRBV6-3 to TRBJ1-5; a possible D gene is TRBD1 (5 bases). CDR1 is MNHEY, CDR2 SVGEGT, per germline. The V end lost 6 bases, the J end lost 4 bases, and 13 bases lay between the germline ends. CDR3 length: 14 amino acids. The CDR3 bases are TGTGCCAGCAGCCCCCGCGGGGGGAATCAGCCCCAGCATTTT. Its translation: CASSPRGGNQPQHF.

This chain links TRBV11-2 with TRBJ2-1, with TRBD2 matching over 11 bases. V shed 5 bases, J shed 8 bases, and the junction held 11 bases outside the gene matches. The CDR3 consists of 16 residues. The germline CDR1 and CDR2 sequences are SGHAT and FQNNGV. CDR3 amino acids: CASSRLTSGANDEQFF. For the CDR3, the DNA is TGTGCCAGCAGCCGACTGACTAGCGGGGCAAACGATGAGCAGTTCTTC. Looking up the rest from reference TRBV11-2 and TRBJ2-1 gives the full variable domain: EAGVAQSPRYKIIEKRQSVAFWCNPISGHATLYWYQQILGQGPKLLIQFQNNGVVDDSQLPKDRFSAERLKGVDSTLKIQPAKLEDSAVYLCASSRLTSGANDEQFFGPGTRLTVL.

The CDR3, as DNA: TGTGCCAGCACCCCCTGGGGACATTCGAACACTGAAGCTTTCTTT. Amino acid sequence: CASTPWGHSNTEAFF. The chain employs TRBV6-5 and TRBJ1-1; tentative D call: TRBD1 (6 bases). Germline CDR1 and CDR2: MNHEY and SVGAGI. The germline V and J ends were trimmed by 7 bases and 1 base, with 16 bases remaining between them. The CDR3 has 15 residues.

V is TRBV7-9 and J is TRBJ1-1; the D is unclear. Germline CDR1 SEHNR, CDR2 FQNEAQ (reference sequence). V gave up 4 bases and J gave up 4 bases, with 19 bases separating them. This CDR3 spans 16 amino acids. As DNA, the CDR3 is TGTGCCAGCAGCTCACCCCTCACGGGTAGGTCCACTGAAGCTTTCTTT. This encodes CASSSPLTGRSTEAFF.

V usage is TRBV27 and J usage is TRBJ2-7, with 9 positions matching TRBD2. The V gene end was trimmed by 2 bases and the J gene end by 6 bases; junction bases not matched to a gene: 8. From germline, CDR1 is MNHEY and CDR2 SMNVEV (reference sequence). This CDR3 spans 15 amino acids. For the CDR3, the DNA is TGTGCCAGCAGTTTAGTGATAGCGGGGGTTCTCGAGCAGTACTTC. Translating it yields CASSLVIAGVLEQYF.

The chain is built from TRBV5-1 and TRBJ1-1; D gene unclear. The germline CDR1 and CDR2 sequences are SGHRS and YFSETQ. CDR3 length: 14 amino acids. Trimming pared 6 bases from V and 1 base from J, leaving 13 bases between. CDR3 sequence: CASTLWGENTEAFF. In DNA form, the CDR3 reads TGCGCCAGCACCCTGTGGGGAGAGAACACTGAAGCTTTCTTT.

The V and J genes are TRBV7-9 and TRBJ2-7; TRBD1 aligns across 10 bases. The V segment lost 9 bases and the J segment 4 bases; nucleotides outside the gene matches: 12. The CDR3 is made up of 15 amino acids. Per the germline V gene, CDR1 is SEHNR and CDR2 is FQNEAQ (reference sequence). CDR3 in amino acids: CAREIPTGGFYEQYF. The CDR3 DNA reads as TGTGCCAGGGAGATCCCGACAGGGGGCTTTTACGAGCAGTACTTC.

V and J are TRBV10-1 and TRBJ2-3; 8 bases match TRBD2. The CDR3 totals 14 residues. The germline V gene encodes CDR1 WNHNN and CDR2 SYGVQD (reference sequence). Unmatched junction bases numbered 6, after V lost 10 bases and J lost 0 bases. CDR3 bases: TGCGCCACCCGTCGGGGGGGTAGCACAGATACGCAGTATTTT. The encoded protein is CATRRGGSTDTQYF.

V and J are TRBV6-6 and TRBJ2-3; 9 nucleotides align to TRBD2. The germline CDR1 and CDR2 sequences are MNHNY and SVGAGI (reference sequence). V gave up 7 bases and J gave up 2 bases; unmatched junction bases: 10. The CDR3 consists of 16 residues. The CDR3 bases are TGTGCCAGCACACCTCGAGCGGGGGGCTCCACAGATACGCAGTATTTT. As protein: CASTPRAGGSTDTQYF.

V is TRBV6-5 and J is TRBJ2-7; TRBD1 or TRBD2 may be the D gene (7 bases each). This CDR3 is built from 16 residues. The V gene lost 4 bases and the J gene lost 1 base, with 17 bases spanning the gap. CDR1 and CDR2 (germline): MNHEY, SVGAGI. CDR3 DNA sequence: TGTGCCAGCAGTTCCTCAGGGGGGGAGATATCCTACGAGCAGTACTTC. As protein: CASSSSGGEISYEQYF.

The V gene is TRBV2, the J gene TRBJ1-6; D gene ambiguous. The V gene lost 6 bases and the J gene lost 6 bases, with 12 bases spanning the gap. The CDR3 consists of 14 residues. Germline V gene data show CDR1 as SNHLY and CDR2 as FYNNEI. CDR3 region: CASRAPGLNSPLHF. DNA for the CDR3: TGTGCCAGCAGGGCTCCAGGCCTTAATTCACCCCTCCACTTT. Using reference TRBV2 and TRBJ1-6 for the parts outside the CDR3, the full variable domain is EPEVTQTPSHQVTQMGQEVILRCVPISNHLYFYWYRQILGQKVEFLVSFYNNEISEKSEIFDDQFSVERPDGSNFTLKIRSTKLEDSAMYFCASRAPGLNSPLHFGNGTRLTVT.

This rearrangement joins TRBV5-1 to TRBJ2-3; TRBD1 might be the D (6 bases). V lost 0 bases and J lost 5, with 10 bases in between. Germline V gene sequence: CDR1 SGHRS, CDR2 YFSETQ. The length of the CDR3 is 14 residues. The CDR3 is CASSLDRVGDTQYF. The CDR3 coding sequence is TGCGCCAGCAGCTTGGACAGGGTGGGAGATACGCAGTATTTT.

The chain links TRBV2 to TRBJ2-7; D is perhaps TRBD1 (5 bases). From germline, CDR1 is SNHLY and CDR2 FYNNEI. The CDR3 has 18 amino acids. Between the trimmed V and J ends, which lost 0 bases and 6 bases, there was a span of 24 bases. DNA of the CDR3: TGTGCCAGCAGTGAAGCGCTGAAGACAGTGGAATATCGAGGCGAGCAGTACTTC. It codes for CASSEALKTVEYRGEQYF.

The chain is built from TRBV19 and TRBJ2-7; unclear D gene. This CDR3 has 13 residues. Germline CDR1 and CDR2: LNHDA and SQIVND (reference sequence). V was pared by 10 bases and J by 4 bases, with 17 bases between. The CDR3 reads CATSSLSGYEQYF. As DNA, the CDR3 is TGTGCCACCTCGTCCTTATCCGGGTACGAGCAGTACTTC.

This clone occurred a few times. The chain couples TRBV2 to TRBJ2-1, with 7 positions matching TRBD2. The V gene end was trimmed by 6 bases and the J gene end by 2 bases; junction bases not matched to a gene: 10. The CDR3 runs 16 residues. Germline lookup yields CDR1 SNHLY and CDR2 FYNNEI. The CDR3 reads CASSGLQGGAYNEQFF. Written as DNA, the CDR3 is TGTGCCAGCAGCGGACTGCAGGGAGGGGCCTACAATGAGCAGTTCTTC. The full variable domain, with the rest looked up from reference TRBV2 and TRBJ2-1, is EPEVTQTPSHQVTQMGQEVILRCVPISNHLYFYWYRQILGQKVEFLVSFYNNEISEKSEIFDDQFSVERPDGSNFTLKIRSTKLEDSAMYFCASSGLQGGAYNEQFFGPGTRLTVL.

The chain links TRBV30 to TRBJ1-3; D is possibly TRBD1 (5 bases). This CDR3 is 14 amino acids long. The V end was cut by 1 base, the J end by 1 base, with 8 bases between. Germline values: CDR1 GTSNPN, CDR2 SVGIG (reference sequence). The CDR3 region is CAWSGQLSGNTIYF. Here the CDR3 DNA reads TGTGCCTGGAGTGGACAGCTTTCTGGAAACACCATATATTTT.

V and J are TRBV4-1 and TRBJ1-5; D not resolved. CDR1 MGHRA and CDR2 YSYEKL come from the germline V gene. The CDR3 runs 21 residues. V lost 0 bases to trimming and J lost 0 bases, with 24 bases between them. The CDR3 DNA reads TGCGCCAGCAGCCAAGAGGTTCCCCGGAGGGTCCTGGGTTATAGCAATCAGCCCCAGCATTTT. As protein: CASSQEVPRRVLGYSNQPQHF.